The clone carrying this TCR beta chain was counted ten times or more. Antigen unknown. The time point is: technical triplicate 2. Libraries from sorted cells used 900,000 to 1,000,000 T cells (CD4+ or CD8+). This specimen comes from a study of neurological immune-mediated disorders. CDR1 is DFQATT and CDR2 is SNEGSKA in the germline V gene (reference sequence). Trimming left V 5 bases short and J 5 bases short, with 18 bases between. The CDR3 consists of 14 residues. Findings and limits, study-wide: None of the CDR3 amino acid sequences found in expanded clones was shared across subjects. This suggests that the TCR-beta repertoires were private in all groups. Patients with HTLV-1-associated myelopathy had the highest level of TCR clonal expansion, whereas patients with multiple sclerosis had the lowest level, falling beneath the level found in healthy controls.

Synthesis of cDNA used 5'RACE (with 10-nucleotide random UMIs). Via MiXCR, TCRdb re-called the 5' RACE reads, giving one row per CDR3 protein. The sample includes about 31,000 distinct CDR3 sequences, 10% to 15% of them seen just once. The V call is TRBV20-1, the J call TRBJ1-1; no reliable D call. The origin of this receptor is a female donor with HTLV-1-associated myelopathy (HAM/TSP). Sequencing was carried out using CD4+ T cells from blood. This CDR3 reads CSAVAGDAGTEAFF. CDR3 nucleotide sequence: TGCAGTGCTGTAGCCGGGGATGCGGGTACTGAAGCTTTCTTT.